This T cell receptor beta chain was observed in a study of blood T cell repertoires in COVID-19. On the study more broadly: Sources were T cells, B-cell-depleted T cells, or PBMCs; the material itself was cDNA or gDNA.

Original processing methods: Estimation of nucleated cell counts relied on the amplification of reference gene primers. Sequencing used immunoSEQ multiplex PCR; TCRdb keeps in-frame clones, though not all of them. Clone size and V and J calls were adopted from that table, with D and trimming inferred from the DNA. The sample has about 110,000 clones; approximately 85% are singletons. In regard to this clone: Because the CDR3's place on the DNA is in doubt, the DNA is left out and the CDR3 is given as listed by TCRdb.

The CDR3 has 20 amino acids, counting both end residues. The chain joins TRBV12-2 to TRBJ1-6; the listed D gene, TRBD1, was not tested against the DNA. TRBV12-2 has pseudogene status. Material for sequencing was peripheral blood. The sequence came from a woman aged 60-75 years with COVID-19, enrolled during active disease. Here the CDR3 reads CASRFGPGTEISSYNSPLHF.